Following are 14 T cell receptor beta chains from one sample sequenced in a study of metastatic and nonmetastatic thyroid tumors. Nobody among the patients had been given any treatment before thyroid surgery. TCRdb re-clonotyped the PCR reads via MiXCR. This sample has around 23,000 clones, with under 25% found just once. Material: tumor tissue. The source of these receptors is a female donor with papillary thyroid cancer or a benign thyroid nodule (not recorded which). Some clones in this sample may be carry-over from other donors' samples.

This clone was observed a handful of times. The rearrangement joins TRBV5-5 to TRBJ2-7; 12 nucleotides line up with TRBD2. The germline CDR1 and CDR2 sequences are SGHKS and YYEKEE (reference sequence). The J segment lost 3 bases and the V segment lost 4 bases, leaving 8 bases of the junction unmatched. The CDR3 runs 16 residues. Written as DNA, the CDR3 is TGTGCCAGCAGCCCGACTAGCGGGAGAACCGGCTACGAGCAGTACTTC. Protein sequence: CASSPTSGRTGYEQYF.

V gene TRBV6-2 or TRBV6-3 combines with J gene TRBJ1-1; the D is unclear. Trimming shortened V by 5 bases and J by 9 bases, and 16 bases separated the two germline ends. Germline V gene lookup returns CDR1 MNHEY and CDR2 SVGEGT. The CDR3 runs to 13 residues. The CDR3 here is CASSLTTSLKAFF. CDR3 in DNA: TGTGCCAGCAGTCTTACGACATCTCTGAAAGCTTTCTTT.

This clone showed up just a few times. The V and J genes are TRBV6-2 or TRBV6-3 and TRBJ2-2; no definite D call. The germline V gene encodes CDR1 MNHEY and CDR2 SVGEGT. V gave up 2 bases and J gave up 6 bases, with 7 bases separating them. This CDR3 has 13 amino acids. CDR3 nucleotide sequence: TGTGCCAGCAGTTACGCCTTAGCCGGGGAGCTGTTTTTT. As protein: CASSYALAGELFF.

By share, this clone counts as medium-sized. The rearrangement joins TRBV10-3 to TRBJ1-1; a possible D gene is TRBD1 (5 bases). The CDR3 length is 14 residues. The germline V and J ends were trimmed by 6 bases and 0 bases, with 11 bases remaining between them. Germline CDR1 and CDR2: ENHRY and SYGVKD. This chain's CDR3 is CAIRADTLNTEAFF. The CDR3 coding sequence is TGTGCCATCAGGGCGGACACTTTGAACACTGAAGCTTTCTTT.

For this clone: At one boundary the junction diverges from the germline segment, which might be a read error. In DNA form, the CDR3 reads TGTGCCAGCATCTTAAGGGGGGCGGCTGAAGCTTTCTTC. This gives the protein CASILRGAAEAFF. The chain combines TRBV7-2 with TRBJ1-1; D is perhaps TRBD1 (6 bases). CDR3 size: 13 residues. The germline CDR1 and CDR2 sequences are SGHTA and FQGNSA. The variable domain in full, with the rest retrieved from reference TRBV7-2 and TRBJ1-1, is GAGVSQSPSNKVTEKGKDVELRCDPISGHTALYWYRQSLGQGLEFLIYFQGNSAPDKSGLPSDRFSAERTGGSVSTLTIQRTQQEDSAVYLCASILRGAAEAFFGQGTRLTVV.

At least ten counts were recorded for this clone. The rearrangement links TRBV28 to TRBJ1-2; no reliable D call. The V end was cut by 2 bases, the J end by 4 bases, with 8 bases between. Germline-derived CDR1 and CDR2 are MDHEN and SYDVKM. The CDR3 covers 13 residues. CDR3 amino acids: CASSLLEGYGYTF. CDR3 coding DNA: TGTGCCAGCAGTTTACTGGAGGGCTATGGCTACACCTTC.

This clone occurred a few times. The chain has TRBV29-1 and TRBJ2-7; no reliable D call. V lost 5 bases to trimming and J lost 5 bases, with 19 bases between them. The CDR3 totals 14 residues. From germline, CDR1 is SQVTM and CDR2 ANQGSEA. The CDR3 here is CSVHDQSLRDEQYF. CDR3 coding DNA: TGCAGCGTTCATGACCAATCCCTGAGAGACGAGCAGTACTTC.

Many counts were recorded for this clone. This sequence joins TRBV5-1 and TRBJ1-4; D unresolved. Germline CDR1 is SGHRS and CDR2 is YFSETQ. Trimming removed 1 base from V and 4 bases from J, with 8 bases in between. The CDR3 runs to 14 residues. This chain's CDR3 is CASSLQADNEKLFF. The CDR3 nucleotides read TGCGCCAGCAGCTTGCAGGCAGATAATGAAAAACTGTTTTTT.

Note on this clone: One base away lies a much larger clone, so this may be a sequencing read error. This sample also contains other DNA sequences that code for the same CDR3. The DNA of the CDR3 is TGCAGTGCTACGACAGGATACGAGCAGTACTTC. It encodes CSATTGYEQYF. This rearrangement joins TRBV20-1 to TRBJ2-7; tentative D call: TRBD1 (6 bases). V lost 4 bases and J 4 bases, leaving 8 bases between the germline ends. The length of the CDR3 is 11 residues. The germline V gene has CDR1 DFQATT and CDR2 SNEGSKA (reference sequence).

This clone was detected only a few times. The rearrangement links TRBV10-3 to TRBJ1-5; D possibly corresponds to TRBD1 (5 bases). CDR3 length equals 13 residues. V lost 2 bases, J lost 6 bases, and 8 bases lay in between. Germline loops: CDR1 ENHRY, CDR2 SYGVKD. The CDR3 loop reads CAISEEGIQPQHF. In nucleotides, the CDR3 is TGTGCCATCAGTGAGGAGGGGATTCAGCCCCAGCATTTT.

This clone was recorded many times. The chain couples TRBV19 to TRBJ2-1; D could derive from TRBD1 or TRBD2 (5 bases each). V was shortened by 6 bases and J by 15 bases, with 18 bases between the two germline ends. The length of the CDR3 is 12 residues. CDR1 and CDR2 from the germline V gene are LNHDA and SQIVND (reference sequence). CDR3 in DNA: TGTGCCAGTAGCCCCGGGACCACTTTCCGGTTCTTC. Translating gives CASSPGTTFRFF.

This clone was counted at least ten times. The chain links TRBV15 to TRBJ1-5, with 7 bases lining up with TRBD1. Germline values: CDR1 LNHNV, CDR2 YYDKDF (reference sequence). Trimming at V came to 0 bases and at J to 4 bases, leaving 9 bases not matched to a gene. CDR3 length equals 17 residues. CDR3 sequence reads: CATSRDSMQGGNQPQHF. CDR3 coding DNA: TGTGCCACCAGCAGAGATAGTATGCAGGGGGGAAATCAGCCCCAGCATTTT.

This clone is termed medium-sized. The V gene is TRBV20-1, the J gene TRBJ2-7; the match to TRBD2 covers 10 bases. CDR3 length: 14 residues. Germline V CDR1 and CDR2: DFQATT, SNEGSKA (reference sequence). V lost 6 bases, J lost 7 bases, and 12 bases stayed unmatched. CDR3 region: CSAAGTSAVLEQYF. The CDR3 bases are TGCAGTGCCGCCGGGACTAGCGCAGTCTTAGAGCAGTACTTC.

This clone was recorded at least ten times. The chain combines TRBV29-1 with TRBJ2-3; 8 nucleotides agree with TRBD1. The CDR3 runs to 13 residues. Per the germline V gene, CDR1 is SQVTM and CDR2 is ANQGSEA. J lost 6 bases, V lost 2 bases, and 4 bases had no gene match. This chain's CDR3 is CSVETRGRDTQYF. For the CDR3, the DNA is TGCAGCGTTGAAACCAGGGGGCGCGATACGCAGTATTTT.